Sequencing of this TCR beta chain was carried out in a study of control samples from healthy donors and cancer patients. From germline, CDR1 is ENHRY and CDR2 SYGVKD. V was pared by 11 bases and J by 0 bases, with 7 bases between. This CDR3 comprises 11 residues. TCRdb's table, derived via immunoSEQ multiplex PCR, lists solely in-frame clones and lacks some. In the table there are roughly 64,000 clones, over 75% of which are singletons. The TCR was taken from a woman in her fifties or sixties with colorectal cancer. The chain carries TRBV10-3 and TRBJ1-1; unclear D gene. The sequenced sample was PBMCs. Written as DNA, the CDR3 is TGTGCCTCCAGAATGAACACTGAAGCTTTCTTT. Translated, it gives CASRMNTEAFF.